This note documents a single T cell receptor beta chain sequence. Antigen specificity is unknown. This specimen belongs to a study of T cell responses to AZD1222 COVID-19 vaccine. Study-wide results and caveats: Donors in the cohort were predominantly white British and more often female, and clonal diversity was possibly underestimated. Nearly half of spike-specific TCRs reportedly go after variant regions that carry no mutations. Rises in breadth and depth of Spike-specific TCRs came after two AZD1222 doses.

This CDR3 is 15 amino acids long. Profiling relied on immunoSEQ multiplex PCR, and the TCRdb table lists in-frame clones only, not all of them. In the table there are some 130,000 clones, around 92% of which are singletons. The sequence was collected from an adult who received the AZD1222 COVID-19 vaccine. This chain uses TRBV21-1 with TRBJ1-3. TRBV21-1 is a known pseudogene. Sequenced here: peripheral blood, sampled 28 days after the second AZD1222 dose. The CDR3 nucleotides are TGTGCCATCTTGGCTTGGGGGAACTCTGGAAACACCATATATTTT. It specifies CAILAWGNSGNTIYF.